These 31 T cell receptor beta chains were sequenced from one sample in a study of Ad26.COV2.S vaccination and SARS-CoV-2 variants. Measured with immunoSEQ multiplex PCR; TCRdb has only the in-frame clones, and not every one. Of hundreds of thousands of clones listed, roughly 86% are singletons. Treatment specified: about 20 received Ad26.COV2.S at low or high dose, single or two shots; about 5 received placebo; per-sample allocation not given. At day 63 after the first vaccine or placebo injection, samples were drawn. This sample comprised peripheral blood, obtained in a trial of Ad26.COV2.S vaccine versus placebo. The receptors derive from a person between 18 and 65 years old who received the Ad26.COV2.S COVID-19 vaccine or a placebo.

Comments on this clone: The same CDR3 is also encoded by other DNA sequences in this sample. CDR3 coding DNA: TGTGCCAGCTCACCACCAAGCAGGGGGCCATACGAGCAGTACTTC. It is translated as CASSPPSRGPYEQYF. The chain uses TRBV18 and TRBJ2-7, with TRBD1 identical over 8 bases. Trimming took 0 bases from V and 4 from J; bases not matched to a gene: 5. Per the germline V gene, CDR1 is KGHSH and CDR2 is LQKENI. The CDR3 runs 15 residues.

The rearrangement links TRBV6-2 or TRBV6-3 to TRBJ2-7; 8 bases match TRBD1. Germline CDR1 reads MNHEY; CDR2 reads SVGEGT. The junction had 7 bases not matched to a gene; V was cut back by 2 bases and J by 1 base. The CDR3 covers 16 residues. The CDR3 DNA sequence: TGTGCCAGCAGTTACGATCGGGGACAGGCGTCCTACGAGCAGTACTTC. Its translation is CASSYDRGQASYEQYF.

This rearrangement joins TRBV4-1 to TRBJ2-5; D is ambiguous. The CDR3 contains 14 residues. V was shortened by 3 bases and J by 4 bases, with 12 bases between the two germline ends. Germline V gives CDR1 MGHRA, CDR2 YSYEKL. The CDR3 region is CASSQGIIGETQYF. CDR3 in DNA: TGCGCCAGCAGCCAGGGGATAATCGGAGAGACCCAGTACTTC.

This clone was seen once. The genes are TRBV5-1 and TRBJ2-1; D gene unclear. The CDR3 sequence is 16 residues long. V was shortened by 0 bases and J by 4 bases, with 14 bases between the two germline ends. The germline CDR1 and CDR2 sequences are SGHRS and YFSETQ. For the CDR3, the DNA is TGCGCCAGCAGCTTGGGACCTGAGAAGATATACAATGAGCAGTTCTTC. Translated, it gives CASSLGPEKIYNEQFF. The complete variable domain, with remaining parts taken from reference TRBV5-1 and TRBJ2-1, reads KAGVTQTPRYLIKTRGQQVTLSCSPISGHRSVSWYQQTPGQGLQFLFEYFSETQRNKGNFPGRFSGRQFSNSRSEMNVSTLELGDSALYLCASSLGPEKIYNEQFFGPGTRLTVL.

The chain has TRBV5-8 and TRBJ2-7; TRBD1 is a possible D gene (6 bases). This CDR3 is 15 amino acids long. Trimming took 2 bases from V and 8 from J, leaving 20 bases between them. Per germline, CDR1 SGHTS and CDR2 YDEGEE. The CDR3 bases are TGTGCCAGCAGCTTTCAACAGGGAACCCTCTCCCAGCAGTACTTC. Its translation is CASSFQQGTLSQQYF. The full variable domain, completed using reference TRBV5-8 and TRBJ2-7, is EAGVTQSPTHLIKTRGQQATLRCSPISGHTSVYWYQQALGLGLQFLLWYDEGEERNRGNFPPRFSGRQFPNYSSELNVNALELEDSALYLCASSFQQGTLSQQYFGPGTRLTVT.

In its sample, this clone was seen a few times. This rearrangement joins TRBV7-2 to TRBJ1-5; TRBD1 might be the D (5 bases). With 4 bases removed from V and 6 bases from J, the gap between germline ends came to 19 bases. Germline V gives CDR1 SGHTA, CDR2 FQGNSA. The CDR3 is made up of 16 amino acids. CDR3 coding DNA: TGTGCCAGCAGCTATGCCACAGGTTTTGCGGGTCAGCCCCAGCATTTT. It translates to CASSYATGFAGQPQHF.

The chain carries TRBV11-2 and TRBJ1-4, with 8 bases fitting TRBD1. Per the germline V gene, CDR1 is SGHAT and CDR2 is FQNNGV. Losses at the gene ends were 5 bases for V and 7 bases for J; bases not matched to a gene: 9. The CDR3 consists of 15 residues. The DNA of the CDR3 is TGTGCCAGCAGCCCAGGGACAGGATTAAGTGAAAAACTGTTTTTT. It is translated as CASSPGTGLSEKLFF.

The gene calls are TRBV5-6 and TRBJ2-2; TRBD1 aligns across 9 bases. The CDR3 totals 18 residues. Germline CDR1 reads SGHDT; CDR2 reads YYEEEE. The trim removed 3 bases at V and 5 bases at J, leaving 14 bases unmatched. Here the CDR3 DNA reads TGTGCCAGCAGCTCCCGGGACAGGGCTGTCCAGAAGACCGGGGAGCTGTTTTTT. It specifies CASSSRDRAVQKTGELFF.

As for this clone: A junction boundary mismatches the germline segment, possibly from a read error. As DNA, the CDR3 is TGTGCCAGCAGCCTCTTTATGAACGCTGAAGCTTTCTTT. Translating it yields CASSLFMNAEAFF. This sequence joins TRBV7-9 and TRBJ1-1; D gene uncertain. The CDR3 loop spans 13 amino acids. Germline lookup yields CDR1 SEHNR and CDR2 FQNEAQ (reference sequence). The full variable domain, in which reference TRBV7-9 and TRBJ1-1 provide the parts outside the CDR3, is DTGVSQNPRHKITKRGQNVTFRCDPISEHNRLYWYRQTLGQGPEFLTYFQNEAQLEKSRLLSDRFSAERPKGSFSTLEIQRTEQGDSAMYLCASSLFMNAEAFFGQGTRLTVV.

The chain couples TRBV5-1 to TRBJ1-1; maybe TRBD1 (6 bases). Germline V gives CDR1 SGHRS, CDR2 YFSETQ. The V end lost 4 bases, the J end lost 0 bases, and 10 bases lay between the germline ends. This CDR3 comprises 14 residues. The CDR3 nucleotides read TGCGCCAGCAGCGGGGGGACACTGAACACTGAAGCTTTCTTT. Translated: CASSGGTLNTEAFF.

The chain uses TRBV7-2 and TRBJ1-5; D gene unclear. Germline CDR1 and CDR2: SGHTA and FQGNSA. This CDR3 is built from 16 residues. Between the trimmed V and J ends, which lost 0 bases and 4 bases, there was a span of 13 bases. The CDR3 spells CASSLAGNLENQPQHF. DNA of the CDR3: TGTGCCAGCAGCTTAGCGGGCAATCTCGAAAATCAGCCCCAGCATTTT.

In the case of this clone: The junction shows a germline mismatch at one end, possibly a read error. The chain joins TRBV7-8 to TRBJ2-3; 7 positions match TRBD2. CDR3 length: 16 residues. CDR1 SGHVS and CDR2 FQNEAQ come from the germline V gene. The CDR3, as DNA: TGTGCCAGCAGCGTAGCAGCGGGATCGGGGGCAGATACGCAGTATTTT. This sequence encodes CASSVAAGSGADTQYF.

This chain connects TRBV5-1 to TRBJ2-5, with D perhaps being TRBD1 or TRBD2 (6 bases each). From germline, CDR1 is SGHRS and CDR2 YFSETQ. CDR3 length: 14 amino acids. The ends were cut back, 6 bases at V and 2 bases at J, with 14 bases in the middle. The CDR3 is CASNVGGLQETQYF. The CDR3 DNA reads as TGCGCCAGCAACGTTGGGGGGCTACAAGAGACCCAGTACTTC. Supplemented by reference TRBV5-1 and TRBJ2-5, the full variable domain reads KAGVTQTPRYLIKTRGQQVTLSCSPISGHRSVSWYQQTPGQGLQFLFEYFSETQRNKGNFPGRFSGRQFSNSRSEMNVSTLELGDSALYLCASNVGGLQETQYFGPGTRLLVL.

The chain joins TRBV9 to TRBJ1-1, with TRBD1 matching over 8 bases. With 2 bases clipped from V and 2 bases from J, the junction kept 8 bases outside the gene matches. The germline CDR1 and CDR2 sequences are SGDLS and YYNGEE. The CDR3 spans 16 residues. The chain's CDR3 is CASSVLVGTGNTEAFF. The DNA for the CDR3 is TGTGCCAGCAGCGTTTTGGTCGGGACAGGTAACACTGAAGCTTTCTTT.

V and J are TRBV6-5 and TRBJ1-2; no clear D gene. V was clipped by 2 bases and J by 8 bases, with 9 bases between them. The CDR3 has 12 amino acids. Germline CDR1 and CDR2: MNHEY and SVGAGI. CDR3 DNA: TGTGCCAGCAGTTACGGCGGGTCCGGCTACACCTTC. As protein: CASSYGGSGYTF.

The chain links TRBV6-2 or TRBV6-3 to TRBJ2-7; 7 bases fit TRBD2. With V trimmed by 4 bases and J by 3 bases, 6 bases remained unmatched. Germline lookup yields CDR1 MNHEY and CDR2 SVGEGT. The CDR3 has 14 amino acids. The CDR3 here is CASSSPGLRYEQYF. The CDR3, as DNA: TGTGCCAGCAGTTCCCCGGGACTACGCTACGAGCAGTACTTC.

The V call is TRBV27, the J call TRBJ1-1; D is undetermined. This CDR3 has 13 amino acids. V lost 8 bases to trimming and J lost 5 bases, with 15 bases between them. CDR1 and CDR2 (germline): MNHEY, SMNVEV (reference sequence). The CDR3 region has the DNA TGTGCCAGCGGCTTTCCGGAAAATACTGAAGCTTTCTTT. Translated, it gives CASGFPENTEAFF.

The CDR3 region is CASSFWGLGSYEQYF. The CDR3 nucleotides are TGTGCCAGCAGTTTTTGGGGGTTGGGCTCCTACGAGCAGTACTTC. The chain combines TRBV27 with TRBJ2-7; D tentatively reads TRBD1 or TRBD2 (5 bases each). CDR1 is MNHEY and CDR2 is SMNVEV in the germline V gene (reference sequence). The CDR3 consists of 15 residues. Between the trimmed V and J ends, which lost 3 bases and 0 bases, there was a span of 12 bases.

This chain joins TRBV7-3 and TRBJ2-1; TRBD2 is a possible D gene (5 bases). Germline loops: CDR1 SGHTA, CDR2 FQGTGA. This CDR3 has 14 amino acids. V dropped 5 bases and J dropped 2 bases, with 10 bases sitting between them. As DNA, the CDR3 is TGTGCCAGCAGCGACGGAGGTGCCTACAATGAGCAGTTCTTC. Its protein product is CASSDGGAYNEQFF.

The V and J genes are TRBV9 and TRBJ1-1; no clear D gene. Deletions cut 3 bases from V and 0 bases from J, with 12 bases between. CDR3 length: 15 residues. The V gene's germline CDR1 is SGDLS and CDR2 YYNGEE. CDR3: CASSAVRTVNTEAFF. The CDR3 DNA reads TGTGCCAGCAGCGCGGTACGGACGGTGAACACTGAAGCTTTCTTT.

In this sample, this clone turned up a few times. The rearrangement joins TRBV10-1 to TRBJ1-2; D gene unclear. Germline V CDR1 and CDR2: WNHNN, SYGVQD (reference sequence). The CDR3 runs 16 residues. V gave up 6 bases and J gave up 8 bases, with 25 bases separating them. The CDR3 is CASSQNIPTNPTGYTF. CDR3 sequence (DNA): TGCGCCAGCAGCCAAAATATCCCAACAAATCCGACCGGCTACACCTTC.

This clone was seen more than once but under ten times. The CDR3 region is CASSFFGGKSYEQYF. The CDR3 DNA reads TGTGCCAGCAGTTTTTTCGGGGGGAAGTCCTACGAGCAGTACTTC. V and J are TRBV27 and TRBJ2-7; 7 bases map to TRBD2. This CDR3 has 15 amino acids. Looked up from germline, CDR1 is MNHEY and CDR2 is SMNVEV (reference sequence). J lost 1 base, V lost 3 bases, and 6 bases had no gene match.

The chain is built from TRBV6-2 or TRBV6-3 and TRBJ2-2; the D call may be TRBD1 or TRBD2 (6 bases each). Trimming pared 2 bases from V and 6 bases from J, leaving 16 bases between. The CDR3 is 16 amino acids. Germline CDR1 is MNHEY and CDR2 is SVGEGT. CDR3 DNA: TGTGCCAGCAGTTACCGGGAACAGGGAGGCCCCGGGGAGCTGTTTTTT. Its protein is CASSYREQGGPGELFF.

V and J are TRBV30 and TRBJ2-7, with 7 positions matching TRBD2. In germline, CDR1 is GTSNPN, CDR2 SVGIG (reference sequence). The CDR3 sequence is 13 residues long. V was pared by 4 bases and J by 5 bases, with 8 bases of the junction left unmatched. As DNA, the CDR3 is TGTGCCTGGACTGAGGGACTAACCCACGAGCAGTACTTC. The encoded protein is CAWTEGLTHEQYF. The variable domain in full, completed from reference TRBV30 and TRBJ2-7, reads SQTIHQWPATLVQPVGSPLSLECTVEGTSNPNLYWYRQAAGRGLQLLFYSVGIGQISSEVPQNLSASRPQDRQFILSSKKLLLSDSGFYLCAWTEGLTHEQYFGPGTRLTVT.

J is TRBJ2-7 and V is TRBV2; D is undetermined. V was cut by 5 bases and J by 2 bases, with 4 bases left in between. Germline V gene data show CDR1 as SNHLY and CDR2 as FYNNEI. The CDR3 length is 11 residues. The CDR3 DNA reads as TGTGCCAGCAGTTGGGCCTACGAGCAGTACTTC. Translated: CASSWAYEQYF.

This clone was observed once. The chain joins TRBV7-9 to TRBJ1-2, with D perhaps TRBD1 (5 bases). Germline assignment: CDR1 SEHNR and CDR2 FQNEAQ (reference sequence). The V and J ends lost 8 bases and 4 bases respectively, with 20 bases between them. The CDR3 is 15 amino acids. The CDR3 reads CASLRQGSKSYGYTF. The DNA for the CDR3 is TGTGCCAGCTTGAGGCAGGGTTCTAAGTCCTATGGCTACACCTTC.

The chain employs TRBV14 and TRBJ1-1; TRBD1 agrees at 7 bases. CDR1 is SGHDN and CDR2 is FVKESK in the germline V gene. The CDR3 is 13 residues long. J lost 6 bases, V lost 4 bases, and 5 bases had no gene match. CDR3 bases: TGTGCCAGCAGCCTGGTCCAGGGGGCTGAAGCTTTCTTT. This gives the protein CASSLVQGAEAFF.

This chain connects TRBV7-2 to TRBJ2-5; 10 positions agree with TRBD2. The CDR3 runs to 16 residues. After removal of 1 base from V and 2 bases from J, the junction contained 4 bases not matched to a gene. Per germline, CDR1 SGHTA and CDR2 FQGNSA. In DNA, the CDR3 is TGTGCCAGCAGCTTAGAGGCTAGCGGGGGTCAAGAGACCCAGTACTTC. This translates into CASSLEASGGQETQYF.

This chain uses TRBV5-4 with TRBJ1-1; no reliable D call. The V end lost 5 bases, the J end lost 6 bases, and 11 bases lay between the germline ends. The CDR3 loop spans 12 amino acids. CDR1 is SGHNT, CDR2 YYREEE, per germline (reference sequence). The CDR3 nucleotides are TGTGCCAGCAGGTCGACCCTTGCTGAAGCTTTCTTT. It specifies CASRSTLAEAFF.

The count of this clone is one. CDR3 nucleotides: TGTGCCATCAGTGAGTCGACTGGACAGACTCTACGAGAGCAGTACTTC. Its protein product is CAISESTGQTLREQYF. The rearrangement joins TRBV10-3 to TRBJ2-7, with D maybe TRBD1 (6 bases). CDR1 is ENHRY and CDR2 is SYGVKD in the germline V gene. There are 16 residues in the CDR3. Trimming left V 0 bases short and J 7 bases short, with 19 bases between.

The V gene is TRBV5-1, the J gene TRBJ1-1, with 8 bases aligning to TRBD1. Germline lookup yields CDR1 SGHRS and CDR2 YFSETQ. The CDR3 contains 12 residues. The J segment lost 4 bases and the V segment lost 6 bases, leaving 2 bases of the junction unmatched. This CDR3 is CASTGQGTEAFF. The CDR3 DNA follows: TGCGCCAGCACAGGACAGGGCACTGAAGCTTTCTTT.